Described below is a single T cell receptor beta chain sequence and its context. This clonotype is identified as medium-sized (0.01 to 0.1%). Its antigen target is currently unknown. Base quality data are lacking; no much larger clone is found one base away. This beta chain appears as a stray read in a library generated for alpha chains; its size is not informative. Read against the paper, the sample's time point label means: sample taken at primary tumor resection. TCR sequencing used whole RNA extracted from tumor and nontumor lung tissue, or from cryopreserved PBMC samples, without cell sorting. The donors were about 65 patients from the lung TRACERx cohort who had early-stage, untreated non-small cell lung cancer. Patients were selected for TCR sequencing only if sufficient RNA was available from at least two tumor regions. The library was produced with 5' RACE. Sequenced using a NextSeq 500. The TCR library protocol attached a unique molecular identifier to each TCR cDNA molecule to allow correction of PCR and sequencing errors. The published analysis was carried out like this. TCR identification, UMI-based error correction and CDR3 extraction were all carried out with Decombinator tools. Expanded TCRs were defined as those above a frequency of 2 per 1,000, corresponding to the top 1% of the tumor frequency distribution. Renyi diversity was computed with the R vegan package after each repertoire had been subsampled 100 times to 5,000 TCRs. CDR3 similarity networks were built from amino acid triplet string-kernel similarity, connecting CDR3s with pairwise similarity above 0.82. In-frame beta chains were kept once TCRdb had trimmed the public reads at Q25 with fastp and called clones with MiXCR. When rows share a CDR3 protein, they turn into one entry using the most common DNA and genes. TCRdb's processing, not the authors', yielded these V and J calls. The sample records about 4,100 distinct CDR3 sequences, approximately 24% of which are singletons. The ten biggest clones cover about 26% of the sample.

The data belong to a study of spatial heterogeneity in lung cancer (dated by TCRdb to about 2019). For context, the study as a whole: More beta-chain than alpha-chain transcripts were consistently detected, likely reflecting higher beta-chain transcript abundance. Nonsynonymous mutation counts, determined by whole-exome sequencing of tumor tissue, were related to features of the TCR repertoire. At surgery, hundreds of tumor regions, around 65 matched nontumor lung samples and some 54 PBMC samples were TCR-sequenced for both alpha and beta chains. In the raw uncorrected reads, each unique combination of TCR and UMI appeared on average more than ten times. TCR alpha and beta repertoires were quantitatively compared across multiple tumor regions, matched nontumor lung and blood in non-small cell lung cancer. The paper as a whole reports these results and caveats: Confirming at a functional level the hypothesis that regional TCRs recognize regional mutations was considered to require additional single-cell paired TCR alpha and beta sequencing. Ubiquitous expanded tumor TCRs showed up in blood more often at tumor resection than at routine follow-up.

The CDR3 contains 14 residues, cysteine and phenylalanine counted. Only CDR3 DNA remains: 42 bases, in frame from the first base. The germline V gene gives CDR1 as SGHTA and CDR2 as FQGNSA. V lost 5 bases and J lost 4 bases; the stretch between them is 15 bases long. The receptor's source is a female donor with early-stage non-small cell lung cancer. The sequencing here drew on PBMCs, taken at surgery. The chain employs TRBV7-2 and TRBJ2-7; the D gene lacks a confident call. At the DNA level, the sequence is TGTGCCAGCAGCCGAATAGTATCAAATTACGAGCAGTACTTC. Its protein is CASSRIVSNYEQYF.